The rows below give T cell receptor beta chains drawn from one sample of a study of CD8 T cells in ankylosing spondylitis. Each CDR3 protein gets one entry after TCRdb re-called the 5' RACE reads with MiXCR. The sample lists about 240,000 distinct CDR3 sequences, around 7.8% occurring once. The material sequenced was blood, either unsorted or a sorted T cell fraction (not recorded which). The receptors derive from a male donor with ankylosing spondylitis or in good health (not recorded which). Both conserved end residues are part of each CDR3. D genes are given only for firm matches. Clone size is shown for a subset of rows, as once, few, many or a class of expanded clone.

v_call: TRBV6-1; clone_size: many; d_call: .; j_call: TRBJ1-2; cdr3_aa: CASRTEIGYGYTF; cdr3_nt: TGTGCCAGTAGGACCGAGATAGGCTATGGCTACACCTTC
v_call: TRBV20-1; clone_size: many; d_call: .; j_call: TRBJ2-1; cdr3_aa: CSAPPTGPNEQFF; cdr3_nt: TGCAGTGCTCCACCGACAGGCCCTAATGAGCAGTTCTTC
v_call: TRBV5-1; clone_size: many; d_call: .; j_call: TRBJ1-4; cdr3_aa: CASSWDTNEKLFF; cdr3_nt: TGCGCCAGCAGCTGGGACACGAATGAAAAACTGTTTTTT
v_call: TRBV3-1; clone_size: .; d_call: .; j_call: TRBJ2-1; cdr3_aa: CASSPGGPAEQFF; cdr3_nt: TGTGCCAGCAGCCCAGGGGGGCCGGCTGAGCAGTTCTTC
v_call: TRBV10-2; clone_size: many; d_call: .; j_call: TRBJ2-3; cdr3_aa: CASSRTPRTDTQYF; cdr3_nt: TGCGCCAGCAGTCGGACTCCCCGCACAGATACGCAGTATTTT
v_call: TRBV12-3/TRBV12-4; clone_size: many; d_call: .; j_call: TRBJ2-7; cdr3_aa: CASSWQRLLSYEQYF; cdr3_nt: TGTGCCAGCAGTTGGCAGCGACTCCTCTCCTACGAGCAGTACTTC
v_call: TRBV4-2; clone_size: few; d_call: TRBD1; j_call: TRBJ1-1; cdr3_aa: CASSQVGTVNTEAFF; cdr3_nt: TGTGCCAGCAGCCAAGTAGGGACAGTGAACACTGAAGCTTTCTTT
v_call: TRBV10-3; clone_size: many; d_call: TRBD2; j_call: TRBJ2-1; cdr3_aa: CAIARLAGEQFF; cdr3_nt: TGTGCCATCGCGCGACTAGCAGGTGAGCAGTTCTTC
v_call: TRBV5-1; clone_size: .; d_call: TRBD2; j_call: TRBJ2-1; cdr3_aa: CASSLEGLTSGGYNEQFF; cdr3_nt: TGCGCCAGCAGCTTGGAGGGGTTGACTAGCGGGGGATACAATGAGCAGTTCTTC
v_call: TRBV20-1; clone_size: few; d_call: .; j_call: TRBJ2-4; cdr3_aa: CSARDGEGAPRRIQYF; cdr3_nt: TGCAGTGCTAGAGATGGGGAGGGGGCCCCTCGTCGGATTCAGTACTTC
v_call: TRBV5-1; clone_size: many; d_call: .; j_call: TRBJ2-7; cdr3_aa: CASSLGQHSYEQYF; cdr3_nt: TGCGCCAGCAGCTTGGGACAGCACTCCTACGAGCAGTACTTC
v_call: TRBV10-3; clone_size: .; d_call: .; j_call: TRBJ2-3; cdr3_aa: CAISERTRTDTQCF; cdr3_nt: TGTGCCATCAGTGAAAGAACGCGCACAGATACGCAGTGTTTT
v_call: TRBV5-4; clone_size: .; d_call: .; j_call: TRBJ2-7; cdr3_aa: CASSFEVLTEQYF; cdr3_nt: TGTGCCAGCAGTTTCGAGGTTCTTACCGAGCAGTACTTC
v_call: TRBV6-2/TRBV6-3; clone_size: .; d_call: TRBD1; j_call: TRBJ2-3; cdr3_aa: CASSRQGRTDTQYF; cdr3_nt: TGTGCCAGCAGCCGACAGGGAAGAACAGATACGCAGTATTTT
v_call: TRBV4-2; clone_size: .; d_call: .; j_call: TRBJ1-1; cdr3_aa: CASSPKVGVTEAFF; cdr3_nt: TGTGCCAGCAGCCCTAAGGTTGGGGTCACTGAAGCTTTCTTT
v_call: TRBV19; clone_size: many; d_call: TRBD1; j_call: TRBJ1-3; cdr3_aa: CASSLGTATGNTIYF; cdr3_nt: TGTGCCAGTAGTCTCGGGACAGCAACTGGAAACACCATATATTTT
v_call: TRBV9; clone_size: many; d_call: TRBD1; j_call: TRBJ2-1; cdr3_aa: CASSPGTGWHEQFF; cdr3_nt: TGTGCCAGCAGTCCCGGGACAGGCTGGCATGAGCAGTTCTTC
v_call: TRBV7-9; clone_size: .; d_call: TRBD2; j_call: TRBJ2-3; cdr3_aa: CASSSGARLAGTDTQYF; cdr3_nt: TGTGCCAGCAGCTCCGGGGCCCGCCTAGCGGGAACAGATACGCAGTATTTT
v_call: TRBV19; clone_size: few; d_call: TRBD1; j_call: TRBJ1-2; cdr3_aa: CASDRGPGYGYTF; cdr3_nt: TGTGCCAGCGACAGGGGGCCTGGCTATGGCTACACCTTC
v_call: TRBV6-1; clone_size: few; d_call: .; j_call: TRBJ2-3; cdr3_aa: CASSLTIPGFRRNTDTQYF; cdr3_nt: TGTGCCAGCAGTCTTACCATCCCGGGATTTAGGAGAAACACAGATACGCAGTATTTT
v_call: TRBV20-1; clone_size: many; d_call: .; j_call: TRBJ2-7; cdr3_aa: CSASTAELSYEQYF; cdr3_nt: TGCAGTGCTAGTACGGCGGAACTTTCCTACGAGCAGTACTTC
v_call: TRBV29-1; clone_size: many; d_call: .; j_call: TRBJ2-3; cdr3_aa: CSVVATGLADTQYF; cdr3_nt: TGCAGCGTTGTCGCTACGGGGCTAGCAGATACGCAGTATTTT
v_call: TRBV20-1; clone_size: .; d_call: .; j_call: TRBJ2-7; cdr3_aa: CSARKPGGGEQYF; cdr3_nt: TGCAGTGCTAGAAAGCCCGGGGGCGGCGAGCAGTACTTC
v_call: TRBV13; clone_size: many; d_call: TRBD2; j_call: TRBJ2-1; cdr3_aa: CASSSGLAGVVEQFF; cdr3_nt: TGTGCCAGCAGCTCTGGACTAGCGGGAGTTGTTGAGCAGTTCTTC
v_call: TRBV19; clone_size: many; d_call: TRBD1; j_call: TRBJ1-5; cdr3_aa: CASISLTGGGSNQPQHF; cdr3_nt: TGTGCCAGTATCTCTCTAACAGGGGGAGGGAGCAATCAGCCCCAGCATTTT
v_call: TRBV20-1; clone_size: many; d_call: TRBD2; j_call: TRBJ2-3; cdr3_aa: CSASGLAGVKDTQYF; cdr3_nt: TGCAGTGCGTCTGGACTAGCGGGAGTGAAAGATACGCAGTATTTT
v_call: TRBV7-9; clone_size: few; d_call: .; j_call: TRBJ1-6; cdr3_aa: CASSLIGRDSPLHF; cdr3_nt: TGTGCCAGCAGCTTAATTGGGAGGGATTCACCCCTCCACTTT
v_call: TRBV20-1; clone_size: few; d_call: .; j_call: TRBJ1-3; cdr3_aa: CSARQARGNTIYF; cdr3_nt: TGCAGTGCTAGACAGGCGCGGGGAAACACCATATATTTT
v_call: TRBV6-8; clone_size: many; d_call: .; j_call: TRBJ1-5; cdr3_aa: CASSRTRSNQPQHF; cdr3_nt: TGTGCCAGCAGCCGGACCAGAAGCAATCAGCCCCAGCATTTT
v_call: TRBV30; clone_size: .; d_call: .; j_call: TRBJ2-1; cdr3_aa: CAWTSQGIPDEQFF; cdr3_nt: TGTGCCTGGACTTCCCAGGGGATTCCGGATGAGCAGTTCTTC
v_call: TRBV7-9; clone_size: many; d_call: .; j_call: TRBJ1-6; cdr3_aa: CASSLMGVGSPLHF; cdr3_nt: TGTGCCAGCAGCTTAATGGGCGTAGGTTCACCCCTCCACTTT
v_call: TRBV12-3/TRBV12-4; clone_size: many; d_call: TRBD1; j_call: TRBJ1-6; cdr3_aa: CASSLSSGGRNSPLHF; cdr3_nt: TGTGCCAGCAGTCTCTCTTCAGGGGGCCGGAATTCACCCCTCCACTTT